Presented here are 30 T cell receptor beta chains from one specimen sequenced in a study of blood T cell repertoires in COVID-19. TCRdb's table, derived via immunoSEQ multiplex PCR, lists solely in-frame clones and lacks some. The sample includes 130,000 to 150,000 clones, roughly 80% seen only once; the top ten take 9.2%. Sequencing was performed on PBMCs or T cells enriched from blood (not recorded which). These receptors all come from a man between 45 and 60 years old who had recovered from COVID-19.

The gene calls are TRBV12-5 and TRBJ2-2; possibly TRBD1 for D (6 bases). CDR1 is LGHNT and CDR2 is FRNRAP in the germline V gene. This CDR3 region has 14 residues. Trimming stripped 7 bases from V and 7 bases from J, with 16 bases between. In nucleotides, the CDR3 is TGTGCTAGTGACCTTCGCAGGGGACACGGGGAGCTGTTTTTT. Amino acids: CASDLRRGHGELFF.

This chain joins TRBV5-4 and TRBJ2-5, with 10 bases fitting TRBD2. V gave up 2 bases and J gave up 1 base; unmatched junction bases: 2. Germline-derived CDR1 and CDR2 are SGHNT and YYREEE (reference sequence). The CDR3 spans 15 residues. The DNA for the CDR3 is TGTGCCAGCAGCTTCGGGACTAGCGCCCAAGAGACCCAGTACTTC. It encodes CASSFGTSAQETQYF.

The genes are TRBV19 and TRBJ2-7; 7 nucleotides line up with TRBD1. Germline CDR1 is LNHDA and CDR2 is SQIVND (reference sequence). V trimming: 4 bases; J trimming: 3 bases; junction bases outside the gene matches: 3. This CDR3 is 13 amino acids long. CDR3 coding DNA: TGTGCCAGTAGTAGACAGGGTCACTACGAGCAGTACTTC. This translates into CASSRQGHYEQYF.

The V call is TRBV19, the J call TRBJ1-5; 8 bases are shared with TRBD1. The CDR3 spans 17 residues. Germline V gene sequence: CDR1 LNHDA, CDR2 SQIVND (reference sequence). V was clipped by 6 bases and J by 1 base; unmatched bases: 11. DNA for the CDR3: TGTGCCAGTAGCGACCGACTTTGGACAGGGAGCAATCAGCCCCAGCATTTT. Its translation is CASSDRLWTGSNQPQHF.

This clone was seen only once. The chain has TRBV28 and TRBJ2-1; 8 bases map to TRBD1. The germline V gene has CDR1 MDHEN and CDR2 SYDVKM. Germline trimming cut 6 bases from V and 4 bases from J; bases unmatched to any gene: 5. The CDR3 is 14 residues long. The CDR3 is CASRTGQEYNEQFF. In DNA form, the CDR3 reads TGTGCCAGCAGGACGGGACAGGAGTACAATGAGCAGTTCTTC. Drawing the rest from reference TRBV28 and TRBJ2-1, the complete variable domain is DVKVTQSSRYLVKRTGEKVFLECVQDMDHENMFWYRQDPGLGLRLIYFSYDVKMKEKGDIPEGYSVSREKKERFSLILESASTNQTSMYLCASRTGQEYNEQFFGPGTRLTVL.

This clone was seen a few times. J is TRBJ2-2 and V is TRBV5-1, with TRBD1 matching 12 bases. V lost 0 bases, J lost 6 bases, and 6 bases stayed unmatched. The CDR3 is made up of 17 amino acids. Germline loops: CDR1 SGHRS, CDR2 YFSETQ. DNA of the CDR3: TGCGCCAGCAGCTTGGCCGGGACAGGGGGCCGGTCCGGGGAGCTGTTTTTT. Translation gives CASSLAGTGGRSGELFF.

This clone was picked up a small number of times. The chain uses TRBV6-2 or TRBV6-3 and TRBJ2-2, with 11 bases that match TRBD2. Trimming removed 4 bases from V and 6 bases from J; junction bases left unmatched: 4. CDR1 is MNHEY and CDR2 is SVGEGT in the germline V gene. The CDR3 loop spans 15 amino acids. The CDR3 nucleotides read TGTGCCAGCAGTTCACTAGCGGGGGCGGCCGGGGAGCTGTTTTTT. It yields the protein CASSSLAGAAGELFF.

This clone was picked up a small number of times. The CDR3 reads CASSYSGVGQPQHF. The CDR3 region has the DNA TGTGCCAGCAGTTACTCCGGGGTAGGGCAGCCCCAGCATTTT. This chain uses TRBV6-2 or TRBV6-3 with TRBJ1-5, with D hard to call. Germline V CDR1 and CDR2: MNHEY, SVGEGT. The CDR3 sequence is 14 residues long. Trimming shortened V by 0 bases and J by 7 bases, and 10 bases separated the two germline ends.

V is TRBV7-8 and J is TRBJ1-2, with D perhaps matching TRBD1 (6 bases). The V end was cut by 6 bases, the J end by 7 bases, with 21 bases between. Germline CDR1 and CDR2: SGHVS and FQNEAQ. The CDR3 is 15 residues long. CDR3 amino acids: CASSPFTGFNGGYTF. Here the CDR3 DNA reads TGTGCCAGCAGTCCATTTACAGGGTTTAATGGTGGCTACACCTTC.

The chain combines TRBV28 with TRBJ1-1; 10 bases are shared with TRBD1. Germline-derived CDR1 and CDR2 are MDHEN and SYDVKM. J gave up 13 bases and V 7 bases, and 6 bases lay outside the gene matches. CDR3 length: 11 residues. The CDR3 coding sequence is TGTGCCAGCACTCTAAGGGACAGGGGTTTCTTT. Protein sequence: CASTLRDRGFF.

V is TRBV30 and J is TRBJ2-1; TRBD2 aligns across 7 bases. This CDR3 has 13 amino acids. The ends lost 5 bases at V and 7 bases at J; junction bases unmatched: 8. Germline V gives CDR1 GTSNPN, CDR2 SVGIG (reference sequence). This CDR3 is CAWRSGVTNEQFF. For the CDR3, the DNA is TGTGCCTGGCGGAGCGGGGTGACTAATGAGCAGTTCTTC.

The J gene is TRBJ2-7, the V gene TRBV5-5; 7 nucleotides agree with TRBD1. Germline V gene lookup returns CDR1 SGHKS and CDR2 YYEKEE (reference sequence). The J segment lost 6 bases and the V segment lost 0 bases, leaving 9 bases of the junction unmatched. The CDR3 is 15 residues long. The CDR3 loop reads CASSLAWDSSSEQYF. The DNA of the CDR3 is TGTGCCAGCAGCTTGGCGTGGGACAGCAGCAGCGAGCAGTACTTC.

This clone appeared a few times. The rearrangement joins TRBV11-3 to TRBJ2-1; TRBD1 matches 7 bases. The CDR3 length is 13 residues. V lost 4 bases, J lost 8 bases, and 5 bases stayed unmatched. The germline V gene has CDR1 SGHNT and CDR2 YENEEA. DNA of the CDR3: TGTGCCAGCAGCTCGGCAGGGGGAGATGAGCAGTTCTTC. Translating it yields CASSSAGGDEQFF.

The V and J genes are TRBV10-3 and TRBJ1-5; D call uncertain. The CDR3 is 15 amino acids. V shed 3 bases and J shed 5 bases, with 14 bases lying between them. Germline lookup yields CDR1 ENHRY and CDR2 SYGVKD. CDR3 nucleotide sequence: TGTGCCATCAGTGAAAGGTCCGGCGGGGATCAGCCCCAGCATTTT. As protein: CAISERSGGDQPQHF.

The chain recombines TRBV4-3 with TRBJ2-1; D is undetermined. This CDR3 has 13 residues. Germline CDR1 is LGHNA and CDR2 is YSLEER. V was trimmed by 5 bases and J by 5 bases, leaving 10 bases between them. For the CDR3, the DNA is TGCGCCAGCAGCTCCCTAGGTAACAATGAGCAGTTCTTC. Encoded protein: CASSSLGNNEQFF.

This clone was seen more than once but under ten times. The CDR3 coding sequence is TGCGCCAGCAGCTTTCAGAACATGAACACTGAAGCTTTCTTT. It specifies CASSFQNMNTEAFF. V is TRBV5-1 and J is TRBJ1-1; no reliable D call. Per germline, CDR1 SGHRS and CDR2 YFSETQ. Trimming took off 2 bases at V and 0 bases at J, with 8 bases between the two ends. The CDR3 has 14 residues.

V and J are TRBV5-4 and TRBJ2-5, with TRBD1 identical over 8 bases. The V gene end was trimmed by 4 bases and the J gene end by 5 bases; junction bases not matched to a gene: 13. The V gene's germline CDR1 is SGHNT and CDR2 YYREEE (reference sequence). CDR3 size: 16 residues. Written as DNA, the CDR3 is TGTGCCAGCAGCGCGGAAGGGGGCAGGGGGCGGGAGACCCAGTACTTC. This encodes CASSAEGGRGRETQYF.

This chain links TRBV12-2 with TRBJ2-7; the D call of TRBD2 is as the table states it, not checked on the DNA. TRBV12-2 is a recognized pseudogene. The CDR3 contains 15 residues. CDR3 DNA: TGTGCAAGTCGCTTCACTAGTGGGCTTTTCTACGAGCAGTACTTC. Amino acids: CASRFTSGLFYEQYF.

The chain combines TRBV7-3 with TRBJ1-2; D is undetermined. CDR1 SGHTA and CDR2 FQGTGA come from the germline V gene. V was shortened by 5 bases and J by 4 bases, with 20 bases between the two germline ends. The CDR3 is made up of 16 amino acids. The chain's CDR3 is CASSPAAGLVGYGYTF. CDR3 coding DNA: TGTGCCAGCAGCCCAGCGGCGGGGTTGGTAGGCTATGGCTACACCTTC.

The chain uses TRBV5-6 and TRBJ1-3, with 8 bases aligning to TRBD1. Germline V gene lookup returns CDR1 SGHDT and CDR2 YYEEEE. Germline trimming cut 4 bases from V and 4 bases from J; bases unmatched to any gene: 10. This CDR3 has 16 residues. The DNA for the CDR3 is TGTGCCAGCAGCCTCAGGACAGGGACGGGAGGAAACACCATATATTTT. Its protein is CASSLRTGTGGNTIYF.

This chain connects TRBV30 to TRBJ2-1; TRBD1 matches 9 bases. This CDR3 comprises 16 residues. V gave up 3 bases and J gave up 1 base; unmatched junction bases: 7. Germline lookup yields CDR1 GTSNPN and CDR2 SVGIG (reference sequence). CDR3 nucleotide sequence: TGTGCCTGGAGGGCAACAGGGGGCCGATCCTACAATGAGCAGTTCTTC. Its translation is CAWRATGGRSYNEQFF.

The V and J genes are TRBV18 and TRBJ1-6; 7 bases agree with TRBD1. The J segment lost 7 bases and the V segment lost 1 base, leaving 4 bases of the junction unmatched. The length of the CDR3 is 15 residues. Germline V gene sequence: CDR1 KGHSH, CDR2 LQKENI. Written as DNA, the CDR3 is TGTGCCAGCTCACCACAGGAACAGGGGAATTCACCCCTCCACTTT. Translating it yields CASSPQEQGNSPLHF.

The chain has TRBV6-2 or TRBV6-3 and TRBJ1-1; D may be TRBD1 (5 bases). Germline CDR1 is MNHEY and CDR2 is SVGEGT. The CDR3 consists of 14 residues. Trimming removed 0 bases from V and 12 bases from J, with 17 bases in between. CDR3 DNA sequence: TGTGCCAGCAGTTACTCGATCCTCGGGGGTGAGACTTTCTTT. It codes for CASSYSILGGETFF.

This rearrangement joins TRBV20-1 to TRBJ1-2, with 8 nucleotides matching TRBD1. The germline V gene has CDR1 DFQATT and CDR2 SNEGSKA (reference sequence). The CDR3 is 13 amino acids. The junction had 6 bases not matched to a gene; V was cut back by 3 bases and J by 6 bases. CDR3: CSASDQGADGYTF. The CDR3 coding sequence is TGCAGTGCTAGTGATCAGGGGGCAGATGGCTACACCTTC.

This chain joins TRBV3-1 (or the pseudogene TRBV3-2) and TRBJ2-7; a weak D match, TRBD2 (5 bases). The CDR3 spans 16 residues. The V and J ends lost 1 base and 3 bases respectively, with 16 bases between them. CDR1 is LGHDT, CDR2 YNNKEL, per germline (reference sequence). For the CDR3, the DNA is TGTGCCAGCAGCCAAGTCCTGGGAGTTAAAATCTACGAGCAGTACTTC. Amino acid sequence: CASSQVLGVKIYEQYF.

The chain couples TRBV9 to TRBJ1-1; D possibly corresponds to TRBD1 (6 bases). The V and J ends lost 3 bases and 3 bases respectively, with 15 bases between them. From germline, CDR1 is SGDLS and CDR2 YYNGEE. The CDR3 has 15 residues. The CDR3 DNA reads TGTGCCAGCAGCGACTACAGGGCCAGGGACACTGAAGCTTTCTTT. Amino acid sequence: CASSDYRARDTEAFF.

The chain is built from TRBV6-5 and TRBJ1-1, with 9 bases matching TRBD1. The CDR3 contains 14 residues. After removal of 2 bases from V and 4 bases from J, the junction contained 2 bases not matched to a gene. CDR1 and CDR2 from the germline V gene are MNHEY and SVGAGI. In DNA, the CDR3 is TGTGCCAGCAGTTACGGACAGGGGCTCACTGAAGCTTTCTTT. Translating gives CASSYGQGLTEAFF.

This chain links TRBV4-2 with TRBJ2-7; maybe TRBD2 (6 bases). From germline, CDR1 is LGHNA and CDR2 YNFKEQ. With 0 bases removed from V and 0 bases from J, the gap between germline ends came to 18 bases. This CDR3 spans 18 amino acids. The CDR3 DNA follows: TGTGCCAGCAGCCAAGACAGACGATTGAGCGGGTCCTCCTACGAGCAGTACTTC. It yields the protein CASSQDRRLSGSSYEQYF.

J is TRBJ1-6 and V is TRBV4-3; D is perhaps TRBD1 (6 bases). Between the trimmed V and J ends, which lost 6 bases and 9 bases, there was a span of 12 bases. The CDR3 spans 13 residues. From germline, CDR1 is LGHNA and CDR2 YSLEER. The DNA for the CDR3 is TGCGCCAGCAGGCAGTCAGGGGCTTCACCCCTCCACTTT. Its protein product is CASRQSGASPLHF.

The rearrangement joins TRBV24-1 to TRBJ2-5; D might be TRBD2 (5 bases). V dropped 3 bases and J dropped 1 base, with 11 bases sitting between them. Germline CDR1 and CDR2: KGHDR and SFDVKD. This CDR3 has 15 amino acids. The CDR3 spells CATSDPTTFQETQYF. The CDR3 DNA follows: TGTGCCACCAGTGATCCGACTACTTTCCAAGAGACCCAGTACTTC.